One sample yielded the 8 T cell receptor beta chains listed below, sequenced in a study of human T cells and chemical hapten exposure. The time point is: patch test 3, about 24 weeks after DPC sensitization. As to treatment: therapeutic diphenylcyclopropenone sensitization with weekly scalp DPC. From the RACE reads, TCRdb called clonotypes with MiXCR, one entry per CDR3 protein. Altogether 95,000 to 150,000 distinct CDR3 sequences are present, 11% being singletons, with the ten largest covering around 2.5%. The material was whole blood, obtained in connection with sensitization to the hapten diphenylcyclopropenone (DPC). The source of these receptors is a woman between 45 and 65 years old with alopecia areata. Some clones in this sample may be carry-over from other donors' samples.

This clonotype was detected ten times or more. The chain has TRBV24-1 and TRBJ1-5, with D unclear. The CDR3 runs to 15 residues. Germline CDR1 reads KGHDR; CDR2 reads SFDVKD. Trimming took 4 bases from V and 4 from J, leaving 13 bases between them. CDR3 residues: CATSDENSFNQPQHF. The CDR3 nucleotides read TGTGCCACCAGTGACGAAAACAGCTTTAATCAGCCCCAGCATTTT.

The chain combines TRBV2 with TRBJ1-2; no clear D gene. Trimming removed 6 bases from V and 6 bases from J, with 20 bases in between. Germline CDR1 is SNHLY and CDR2 is FYNNEI. The CDR3 has 15 residues. The CDR3 coding sequence is TGTGCCAGCAGAACGAGGTGGGCAGAAGGCAATGGCTACACCTTC. This sequence encodes CASRTRWAEGNGYTF.

This clonotype came up a few times. The CDR3 is CASSLDRGYGGYTF. DNA of the CDR3: TGTGCCAGCAGTTTGGACAGGGGGTATGGAGGCTACACCTTC. The V gene is TRBV28, the J gene TRBJ1-2; TRBD1 matches at 10 bases. V lost 3 bases and J lost 8; bases outside the gene matches: 6. The CDR3 runs 14 residues. Per germline, CDR1 MDHEN and CDR2 SYDVKM.

This clonotype was observed many times. The chain employs TRBV5-6 and TRBJ1-1, with 12 bases matching TRBD1. With V trimmed by 3 bases and J by 5 bases, 5 bases remained unmatched. The CDR3 length is 15 residues. Germline V gene lookup returns CDR1 SGHDT and CDR2 YYEEEE. The CDR3 region has the DNA TGTGCCAGCAGCTGGGGACAGGGGGCCGCAACTGAAGCTTTCTTT. This encodes CASSWGQGAATEAFF.

This clonotype has just a few counts. The CDR3 region has the DNA TGTGCCAGCAGTCCCCCGGGACAGGGATTTTCTGGAAACACCATATATTTT. It specifies CASSPPGQGFSGNTIYF. The chain joins TRBV12-3 or TRBV12-4 to TRBJ1-3; 9 bases match TRBD1. This CDR3 has 17 amino acids. The junction had 9 bases not matched to a gene; V was cut back by 5 bases and J by 1 base.

The chain combines TRBV5-6 with TRBJ2-2, with D possibly being TRBD1 or TRBD2 (5 bases each). This CDR3 region has 16 residues. Germline V lookup: CDR1 SGHDT, CDR2 YYEEEE. Trimming removed 4 bases at V and 1 base at J, with 14 bases between. The CDR3 spells CASSSPGPLNTGELFF. The CDR3 region has the DNA TGTGCCAGCAGCAGTCCGGGACCGTTGAACACCGGGGAGCTGTTTTTT. Based on the CDR3 plus reference TRBV5-6 and TRBJ2-2, the full variable domain is DAGVTQSPTHLIKTRGQQVTLRCSPKSGHDTVSWYQQALGQGPQFIFQYYEEEERQRGNFPDRFSGHQFPNYSSELNVNALLLGDSALYLCASSSPGPLNTGELFFGEGSRLTVL.

The V and J genes are TRBV5-6 and TRBJ1-2; a possible D gene is TRBD1 (6 bases). The CDR3 runs to 15 residues. Deletions cut 3 bases from V and 4 bases from J, with 16 bases between. The germline gives CDR1 SGHDT, CDR2 YYEEEE. The CDR3 is CASSSGTSQSYGYTF. In DNA, the CDR3 is TGTGCCAGCAGCTCCGGGACATCCCAATCCTATGGCTACACCTTC. The full variable domain, its missing parts supplied by reference TRBV5-6 and TRBJ1-2, is DAGVTQSPTHLIKTRGQQVTLRCSPKSGHDTVSWYQQALGQGPQFIFQYYEEEERQRGNFPDRFSGHQFPNYSSELNVNALLLGDSALYLCASSSGTSQSYGYTFGSGTRLTVV.

This clonotype has a handful of counts. This chain links TRBV29-1 with TRBJ1-1, with a possible D match to TRBD1 (5 bases). Per the germline V gene, CDR1 is SQVTM and CDR2 is ANQGSEA. V lost 7 bases and J lost 4, with 13 bases in between. This CDR3 is 12 amino acids long. This CDR3 reads CSAGTYFTEAFF. The CDR3 nucleotides read TGCAGCGCTGGGACGTACTTCACTGAAGCTTTCTTT.